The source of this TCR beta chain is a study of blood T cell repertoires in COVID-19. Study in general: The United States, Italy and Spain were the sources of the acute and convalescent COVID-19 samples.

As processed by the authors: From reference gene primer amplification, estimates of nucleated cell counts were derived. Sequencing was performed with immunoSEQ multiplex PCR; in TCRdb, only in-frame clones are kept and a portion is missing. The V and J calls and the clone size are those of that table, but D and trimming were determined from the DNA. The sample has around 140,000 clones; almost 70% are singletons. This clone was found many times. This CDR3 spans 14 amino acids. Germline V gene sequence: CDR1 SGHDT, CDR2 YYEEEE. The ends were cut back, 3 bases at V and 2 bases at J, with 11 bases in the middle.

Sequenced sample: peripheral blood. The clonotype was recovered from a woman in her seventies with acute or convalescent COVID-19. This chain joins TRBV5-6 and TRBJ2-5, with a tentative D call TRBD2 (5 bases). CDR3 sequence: CASSWELGQETQYF. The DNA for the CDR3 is TGTGCCAGCAGCTGGGAGTTGGGGCAAGAGACCCAGTACTTC.